This T cell receptor beta chain was recorded in a study of human T cells and chemical hapten exposure (dated by TCRdb to the early 2020s). Regarding the complete study: For sensitization, 2% DPC in acetone was applied to a roughly 2 cm by roughly 2 cm area of upper inner arm skin. Throughout the study period of roughly 24 weeks, patients also received therapeutic DPC doses to the scalp every week. Patch tests used Finn chambers with 0.01% DPC on the upper back, scored after 6 days by International Contact Dermatitis Research Group standards. Most of the patients in the cohort were female, and the cohort covered alopecia areata with under or over 50% scalp involvement, alopecia totalis and alopecia universalis. The libraries were sequenced as a pool, and the TCR yield per sample differed mostly because of small variations in library volumes within the pool. Peripheral blood TCR repertoire changes were tracked in vivo in alopecia patients during primary and secondary sensitization to the hapten diphenylcyclopropenone (DPC). Blood samples were taken from patients before sensitization (week 0) and at 2, 6 and about 24 weeks after DPC sensitization. Blood for TCR sequencing was provided by twenty-nine alopecia patients at one to four time points (pre-sensitization, 2, 6 and 24 weeks).

In the germline V gene (reference sequence), CDR1 corresponds to SSHAT and CDR2 to FNYEAQ. CDR3 length: 14 amino acids, cysteine to phenylalanine. The retained sequence is limited to the CDR3, 42 bases, with the frame set at the first base. Points the paper makes about the study in general: Repeated subsampling changed both the strength of the expansion versus patch-test correlation and the threshold at which the correlation became significant. Because every patient had alopecia, a presumed autoimmune disease, the patients' immune response might differ from that of healthy individuals. A positive correlation was found between the number of PT1 expanded TCRs and patch test score, with significance reached at thresholds 8, 16 and 32 but not 4. Compared with pre-sensitization or healthy control sets, expanded TCRs formed significantly more large CDR3 similarity clusters, which is consistent with antigen-driven responses. DPC sensitization did not change the number of TCRs with a frequency above 1 in 1000, and there was no evidence of changes in global repertoire structure.

Receptor amplification or capture employed RACE. Sequencing was performed on a NextSeq 500. During library preparation, unique molecular identifiers were attached to individual cDNA molecules so that TCRs could be counted in a quantitative, reproducible way. Both TCR alpha and TCR beta chains were sequenced from each blood RNA sample. As for how the authors treated the data: A median of approximately 96,000 TCRs per sample was observed, with a range of 23,224 to 690,600. V, J and CDR3 annotation of the TCR reads was performed with the Decombinator software suite. For the PS versus PT1 abundance plots, all samples were subsampled to the same number of TCRs (28,000). Expanded TCRs were defined as absent before sensitization and observed at least eight times at the 2-week time point. The raw public data were reprocessed by TCRdb itself: fastp quality trimming at Q25, MiXCR clonotype calling, in-frame beta chains only. Here each entry gathers all rows of one CDR3 protein and keeps the most common genes and DNA. Clone size and V and J calls follow TCRdb, not the original study. This sample gives approximately 110,000 distinct CDR3 sequences in total; 9.5% to 12% of them show up just once. The ten largest clonotypes hold under 4.5% of the sample.

To note about this clonotype: Its antigen is currently not known. One end of the junction does not line up with germline, which may come from a read error.

This specimen's time point label, interpreted: patch test 1, 2 weeks after DPC sensitization. The treatment or condition label corresponds to: therapeutic diphenylcyclopropenone sensitization with weekly scalp DPC. At every patch-test visit, the blood draw took place before the patch test was put on. To be eligible, patients had to be aged 18 to 70, diagnosed with alopecia and judged suitable for DPC therapy, while pregnant patients were excluded. Total RNA was extracted from unfractionated whole blood collected in Tempus Blood RNA tubes. The V gene is TRBV7-7 and the J gene is TRBJ2-5, with the D gene possibly TRBD1 or TRBD2, each one fitting 7 bases. The sequence came from a woman aged 35 to 49 with alopecia areata. Some clones in this sample may be carry-over from other donors' samples. The starting material was whole blood, obtained in connection with sensitization to the hapten diphenylcyclopropenone (DPC). The CDR3 amino acid sequence is: CASSQGGRSETQYF. The DNA sequence is TGTGCTAGCAGCCAGGGGGGGAGGTCAGAGACCCAGTACTTC.